The 10 T cell receptor beta chains in this list originate from one sample, sequenced in a study of CD8 T cells in Susac syndrome. With random hexamers, 0.5 to 1 ug RNA was reverse transcribed. Each CDR3 protein gets one entry after TCRdb re-called the immunoSEQ multiplex PCR reads with MiXCR. The data contain 160,000 or so distinct CDR3 sequences, roughly 96% of them singletons. The sequenced sample was CD4+ T cells from PBMCs. The receptor source for this set is a human donor with Susac syndrome.

The chain combines TRBV9 with TRBJ2-4; tentative D call: TRBD2 (6 bases). Germline CDR1 and CDR2: SGDLS and YYNGEE. Trimming pared 0 bases from V and 11 bases from J, leaving 15 bases between. The CDR3 has 14 residues. This CDR3 is CASSVGEGLTVQYF. The CDR3 coding sequence is TGTGCCAGCAGCGTAGGAGAGGGACTTACGGTTCAGTACTTC.

The DNA of the CDR3 is TGCAGCGTGGACAGGGCGTTCTCGGAGACCCAGTACTTC. This encodes CSVDRAFSETQYF. This sequence joins TRBV29-1 and TRBJ2-5, with 8 positions matching TRBD1. CDR1 SQVTM and CDR2 ANQGSEA come from the germline V gene. CDR3 length equals 13 residues. The V segment lost 6 bases and the J segment 5 bases; nucleotides outside the gene matches: 8.

The J gene is TRBJ2-3, the V gene TRBV29-1; 7 nucleotides line up with TRBD1. Unmatched junction bases numbered 6, after V lost 6 bases and J lost 6 bases. The V gene's germline CDR1 is SQVTM and CDR2 ANQGSEA. The CDR3 length is 12 residues. CDR3 in DNA: TGCAGCGTACTATCACAGGGGGATACGCAGTATTTT. Translating it yields CSVLSQGDTQYF.

The chain carries TRBV20-1 and TRBJ2-1, with D maybe TRBD1 (6 bases). The CDR3 runs 14 residues. Germline CDR1 reads DFQATT; CDR2 reads SNEGSKA (reference sequence). The V and J ends lost 1 base and 6 bases respectively, with 13 bases between them. The CDR3, as DNA: TGCAGTGCTAGAGGTGGACAGTTGTTCAATGAGCAGTTCTTC. This encodes CSARGGQLFNEQFF.

A few counts support this clonotype. CDR3 nucleotides: TGCAGTGCTAGCAGGGGTGGTACTGAAGCTTTCTTT. As protein: CSASRGGTEAFF. This chain connects TRBV20-1 to TRBJ1-1; maybe TRBD1 (6 bases). This CDR3 has 12 amino acids. Germline CDR1 and CDR2: DFQATT and SNEGSKA (reference sequence). V lost 3 bases and J 5 bases, leaving 10 bases between the germline ends.

This rearrangement joins TRBV7-6 to TRBJ2-7; 8 nucleotides agree with TRBD1. The CDR3 loop spans 15 amino acids. V trimming: 6 bases; J trimming: 0 bases; junction bases outside the gene matches: 7. The germline gives CDR1 SGHVS, CDR2 FNYEAQ. The chain's CDR3 is CASRGDRSTSYEQYF. CDR3 DNA sequence: TGTGCCAGCAGGGGGGACAGGTCGACCTCCTACGAGCAGTACTTC.

This clonotype was found once. The rearrangement uses TRBV4-2 and TRBJ2-7, with TRBD1 matching over 7 bases. The CDR3 has 13 residues. V shed 1 base, J shed 6 bases, and the junction held 3 bases outside the gene matches. Looked up from germline, CDR1 is LGHNA and CDR2 is YNFKEQ. The CDR3 here is CASSQAGTAEQYF. The CDR3 DNA reads TGTGCCAGCAGCCAAGCCGGGACAGCCGAGCAGTACTTC.

V usage is TRBV20-1 and J usage is TRBJ2-2, with a possible D match to TRBD2 (5 bases). CDR3 size: 14 residues. V gave up 6 bases and J gave up 6 bases, with 17 bases separating them. Germline CDR1 reads DFQATT; CDR2 reads SNEGSKA (reference sequence). CDR3 sequence reads: CSAPVVLGAGELFF. CDR3 DNA sequence: TGCAGTGCCCCGGTTGTGCTCGGGGCCGGGGAGCTGTTTTTT.

The gene calls are TRBV6-6 and TRBJ1-5; D gene unclear. V lost 6 bases and J lost 11, with 14 bases in between. In germline, CDR1 is MNHNY, CDR2 SVGAGI (reference sequence). This CDR3 is 12 amino acids long. The CDR3 bases are TGTGCCAGCAGCCAGACCCCCGGGTCCCAGCATTTT. This sequence encodes CASSQTPGSQHF.

The CDR3 DNA follows: TGCAGCGTAAACAGGGCCAGCTCCTACGAGCAGTACTTC. It is translated as CSVNRASSYEQYF. This chain joins TRBV29-1 and TRBJ2-7, with a tentative D call TRBD1 (6 bases). Looked up from germline, CDR1 is SQVTM and CDR2 is ANQGSEA. CDR3 length: 13 amino acids. The germline V and J ends were trimmed by 6 bases and 0 bases, with 12 bases remaining between them.